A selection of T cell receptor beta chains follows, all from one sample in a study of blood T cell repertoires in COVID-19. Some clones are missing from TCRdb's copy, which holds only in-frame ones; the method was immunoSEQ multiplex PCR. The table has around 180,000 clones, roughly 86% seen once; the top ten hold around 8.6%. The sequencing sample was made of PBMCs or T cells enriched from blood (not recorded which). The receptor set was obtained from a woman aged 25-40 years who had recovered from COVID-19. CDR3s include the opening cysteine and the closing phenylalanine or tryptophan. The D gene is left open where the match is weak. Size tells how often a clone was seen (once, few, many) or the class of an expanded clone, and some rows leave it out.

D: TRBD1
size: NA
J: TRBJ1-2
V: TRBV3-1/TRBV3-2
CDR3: CASSQADRDGYTF
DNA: TGTGCCAGCAGCCAGGCCGACAGGGATGGCTACACCTTC

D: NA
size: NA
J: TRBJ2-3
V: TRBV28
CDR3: CASLGGDTQYF
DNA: TGTGCCAGCCTGGGGGGTGATACGCAGTATTTT

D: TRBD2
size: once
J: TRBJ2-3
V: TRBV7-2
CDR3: CASSTGLAGHSGDTQYF
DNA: TGTGCCAGCAGCACGGGACTAGCGGGTCATAGTGGAGATACGCAGTATTTT

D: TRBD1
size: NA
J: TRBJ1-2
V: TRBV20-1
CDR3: CSASRTGDYGYTF
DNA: TGCAGTGCTAGTAGGACAGGGGACTATGGCTACACCTTC

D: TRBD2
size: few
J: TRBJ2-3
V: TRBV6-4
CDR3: CASSEAGGSTDTQYF
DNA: TGTGCCAGCAGTGAAGCGGGAGGGAGCACAGATACGCAGTATTTT

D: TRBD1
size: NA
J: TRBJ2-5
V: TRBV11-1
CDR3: CASSVPGQGETQYF
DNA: TGTGCCAGCAGCGTGCCGGGACAGGGAGAGACCCAGTACTTC

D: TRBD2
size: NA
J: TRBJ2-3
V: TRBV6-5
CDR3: CASSSALAGADTQYF
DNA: TGTGCCAGCAGTTCCGCCCTAGCGGGAGCAGATACGCAGTATTTT

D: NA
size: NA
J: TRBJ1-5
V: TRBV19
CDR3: CASSSGTPSNQPQHF
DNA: TGTGCCAGTAGTTCAGGGACACCTAGCAATCAGCCCCAGCATTTT

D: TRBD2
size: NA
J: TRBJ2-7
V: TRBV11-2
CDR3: CATQGLAGIDEQYF
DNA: TGTGCCACCCAAGGACTAGCGGGAATAGACGAGCAGTACTTC

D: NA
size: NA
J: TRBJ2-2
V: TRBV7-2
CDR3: CASSLRPLAELNGELFF
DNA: TGTGCCAGCAGCTTACGGCCCCTGGCGGAGCTCAACGGGGAGCTGTTTTTT

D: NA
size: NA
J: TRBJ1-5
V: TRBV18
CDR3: CASSTGSGGNQPQHF
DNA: TGTGCCAGCTCAACAGGTTCTGGAGGCAATCAGCCCCAGCATTTT

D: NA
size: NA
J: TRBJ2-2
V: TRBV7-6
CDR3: CATGESGELFF
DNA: TGTGCCACCGGGGAGAGCGGGGAGCTGTTTTTT

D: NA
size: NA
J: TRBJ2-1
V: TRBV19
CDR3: CASSIDIGSSYNEQFF
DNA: TGTGCCAGTAGTATAGATATCGGGAGCTCCTACAATGAGCAGTTCTTC

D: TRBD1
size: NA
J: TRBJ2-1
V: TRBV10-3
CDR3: CAISDDDRGQDNEQFF
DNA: TGTGCCATCAGCGACGACGACAGGGGGCAGGACAATGAGCAGTTCTTC

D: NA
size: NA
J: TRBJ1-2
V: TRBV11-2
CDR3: CASSLTSIDTLSYGYTF
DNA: TGTGCCAGCAGCTTGACATCTATCGACACTCTCAGTTATGGCTACACCTTC

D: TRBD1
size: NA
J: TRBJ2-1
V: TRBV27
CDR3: CASSLPGQGGYNEQFF
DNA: TGTGCCAGCAGCCTGCCGGGACAGGGAGGCTACAATGAGCAGTTCTTC

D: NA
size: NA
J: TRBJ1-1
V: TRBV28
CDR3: CASSLLEGWNTEAFF
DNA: TGTGCCAGCAGTTTATTGGAGGGGTGGAACACTGAAGCTTTCTTT

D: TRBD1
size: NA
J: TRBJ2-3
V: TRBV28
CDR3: CASSHRRWTGQADTQYF
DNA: TGTGCCAGCAGCCACCGCCGGTGGACAGGGCAAGCAGATACGCAGTATTTT

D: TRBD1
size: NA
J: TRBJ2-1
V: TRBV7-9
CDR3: CASSFASQGADNEQFF
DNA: TGTGCCAGCAGCTTCGCCTCACAGGGGGCGGACAATGAGCAGTTCTTC

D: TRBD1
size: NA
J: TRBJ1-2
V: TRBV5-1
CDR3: CASSSGQGANYGYTF
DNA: TGCGCCAGCAGCTCGGGACAGGGCGCTAACTATGGCTACACCTTC

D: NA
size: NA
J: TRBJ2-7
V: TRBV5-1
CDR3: CASSLTGPYEQYF
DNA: TGCGCCAGCAGCTTGACAGGGCCCTACGAGCAGTACTTC

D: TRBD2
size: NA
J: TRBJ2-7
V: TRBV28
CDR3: CASSSGEGLAGGGQYF
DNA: TGTGCCAGCAGTTCCGGTGAGGGACTAGCGGGAGGGGGGCAGTACTTC

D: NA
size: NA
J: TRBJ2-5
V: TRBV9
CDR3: CASSVGAGQETQYF
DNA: TGTGCCAGCAGCGTAGGGGCAGGGCAAGAGACCCAGTACTTC

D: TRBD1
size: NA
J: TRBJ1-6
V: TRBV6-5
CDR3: CASSNDRGGSSLHF
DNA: TGTGCCAGCAGTAACGACAGGGGGGGTTCATCCCTCCACTTT

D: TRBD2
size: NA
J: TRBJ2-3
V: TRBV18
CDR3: CASSSGSGTSATDTQYF
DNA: TGTGCCAGCTCATCGGGTTCCGGGACTAGTGCCACAGATACGCAGTATTTT

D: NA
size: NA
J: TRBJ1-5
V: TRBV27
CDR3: CASSLAGARFGSQHF
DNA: TGTGCCAGCAGTTTAGCAGGGGCCCGGTTTGGATCCCAGCATTTT

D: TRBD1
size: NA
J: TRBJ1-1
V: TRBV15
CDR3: CATSRSDRETTEAFF
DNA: TGTGCCACCAGCCGCTCAGACAGGGAAACGACTGAAGCTTTCTTT

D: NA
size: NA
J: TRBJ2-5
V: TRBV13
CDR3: CASSLRAGETQYF
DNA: TGTGCCAGCAGCTTGCGGGCCGGGGAGACCCAGTACTTC

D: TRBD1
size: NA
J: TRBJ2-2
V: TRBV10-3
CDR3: CAISEPGQGTRGTGELFF
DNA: TGTGCCATCAGTGAGCCGGGACAGGGTACTCGAGGCACCGGGGAGCTGTTTTTT

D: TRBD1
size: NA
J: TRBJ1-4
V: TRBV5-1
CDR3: CASSLTGGTAANEKLFF
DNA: TGCGCCAGCAGCTTGACAGGGGGCACAGCAGCTAATGAAAAACTGTTTTTT

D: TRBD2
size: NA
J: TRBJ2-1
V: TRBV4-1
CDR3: CASSQAGPFGGNEQFF
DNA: TGCGCCAGCAGCCAAGCGGGACCTTTCGGGGGGAATGAGCAGTTCTTC

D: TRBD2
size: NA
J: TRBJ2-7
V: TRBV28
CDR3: CASSPRTSGSIPQSYEQYF
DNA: TGTGCCAGCAGTCCCCGGACTAGCGGGAGCATACCTCAATCCTACGAGCAGTACTTC

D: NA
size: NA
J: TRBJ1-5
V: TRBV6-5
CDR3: CASRRVRESNQPQHF
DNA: TGTGCCAGCAGACGGGTCAGGGAAAGCAATCAGCCCCAGCATTTT

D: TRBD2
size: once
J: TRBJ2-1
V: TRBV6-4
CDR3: CASSRLANDEQFF
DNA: TGTGCCAGCAGCAGACTAGCAAATGATGAGCAGTTCTTC

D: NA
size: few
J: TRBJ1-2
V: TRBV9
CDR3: CASTIGGLGYGYTF
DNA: TGTGCCAGCACTATAGGGGGATTAGGCTATGGCTACACCTTC

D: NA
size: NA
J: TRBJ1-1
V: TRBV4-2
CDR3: CASSQGQIEAFF
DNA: TGTGCCAGCAGCCAAGGCCAGATTGAAGCTTTCTTT

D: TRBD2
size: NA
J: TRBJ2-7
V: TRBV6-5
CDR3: CASSYGGSRVYEQYF
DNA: TGTGCCAGCAGTTACGGCGGGAGTCGAGTTTACGAGCAGTACTTC

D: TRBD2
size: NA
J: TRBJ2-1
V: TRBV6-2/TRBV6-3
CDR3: CASSYPGWWPREGEQFF
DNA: TGTGCCAGCAGTTACCCCGGCTGGTGGCCCCGGGAGGGTGAGCAGTTCTTC

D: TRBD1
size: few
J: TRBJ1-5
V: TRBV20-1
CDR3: CSASLVGTGQDVNQPQHF
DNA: TGCAGTGCTAGTTTAGTGGGGACAGGGCAAGATGTCAATCAGCCCCAGCATTTT

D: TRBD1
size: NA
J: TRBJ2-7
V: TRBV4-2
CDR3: CASSQARSQGAEQYF
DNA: TGTGCCAGCAGCCAAGCCCGCTCACAGGGGGCCGAGCAGTACTTC

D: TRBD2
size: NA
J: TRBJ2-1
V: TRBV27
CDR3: CASSLGLAGVAEQFF
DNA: TGTGCCAGCAGTTTGGGACTAGCGGGAGTGGCGGAGCAGTTCTTC

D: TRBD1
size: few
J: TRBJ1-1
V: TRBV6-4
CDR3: CASSPTGETEAFF
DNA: TGTGCCAGCAGCCCGACAGGGGAAACTGAAGCTTTCTTT

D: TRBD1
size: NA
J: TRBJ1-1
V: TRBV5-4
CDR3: CASSSWDRENTEAFF
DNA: TGTGCCAGCAGCTCCTGGGACAGAGAGAACACTGAAGCTTTCTTT

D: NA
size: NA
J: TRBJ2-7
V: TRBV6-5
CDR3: CASSYSIPSVTYEQYF
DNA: TGTGCCAGCAGTTACTCGATCCCTAGCGTAACCTACGAGCAGTACTTC

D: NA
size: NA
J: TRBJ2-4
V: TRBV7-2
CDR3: CASSFGLNIAKNIQYF
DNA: TGTGCCAGCAGCTTTGGACTGAATATAGCCAAAAACATTCAGTACTTC

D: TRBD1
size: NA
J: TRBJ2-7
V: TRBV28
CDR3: CASRPDRGFYEQYF
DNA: TGTGCCAGCAGACCAGACAGGGGTTTTTACGAGCAGTACTTC

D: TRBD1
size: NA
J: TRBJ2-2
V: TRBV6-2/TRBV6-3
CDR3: CASSRNRDRGRGELFF
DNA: TGTGCCAGCAGCCGCAACCGGGACAGAGGGAGAGGGGAGCTGTTTTTT

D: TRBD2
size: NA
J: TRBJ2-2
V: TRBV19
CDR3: CATTGLAGALGTGELFF
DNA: TGTGCCACGACCGGACTAGCGGGAGCCCTAGGAACCGGGGAGCTGTTTTTT

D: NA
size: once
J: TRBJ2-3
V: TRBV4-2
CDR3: CASSQDPHLDRRSTDTQYF
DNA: TGTGCCAGCAGCCAAGACCCTCATCTGGACAGACGAAGCACAGATACGCAGTATTTT

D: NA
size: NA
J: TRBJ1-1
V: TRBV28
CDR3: CASSVVNTEAFF
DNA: TGTGCCAGTTCTGTCGTGAACACTGAAGCTTTCTTT

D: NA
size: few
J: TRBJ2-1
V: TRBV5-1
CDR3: CASVGQGASYNEQFF
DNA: TGCGCCAGCGTAGGGCAGGGTGCCTCCTACAATGAGCAGTTCTTC

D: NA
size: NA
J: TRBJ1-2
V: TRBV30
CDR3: CAWALRGSYTF
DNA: TGTGCCTGGGCACTCAGGGGAAGCTACACCTTC

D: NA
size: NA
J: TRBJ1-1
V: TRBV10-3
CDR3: CAISESSGNTEAFF
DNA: TGTGCCATCAGTGAGTCCTCCGGGAACACTGAAGCTTTCTTT

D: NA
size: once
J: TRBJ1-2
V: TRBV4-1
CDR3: CASSQEWGGGTF
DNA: NA

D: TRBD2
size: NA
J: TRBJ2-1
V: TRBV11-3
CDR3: CASSSGLAGGGNEQFF
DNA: TGTGCCAGCAGCTCGGGACTAGCGGGAGGAGGCAATGAGCAGTTCTTC

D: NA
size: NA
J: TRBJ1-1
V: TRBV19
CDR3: CASSTSRGTEAFF
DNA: TGTGCCAGTAGTACGTCTCGGGGCACTGAAGCTTTCTTT